Listed here are 29 T cell receptor beta chains from one sample, sequenced in a study of graft-versus-host responses after intestinal transplantation. Clones were sequenced by immunoSEQ multiplex PCR, and TCRdb holds only the in-frame ones, with some missing. The sample includes about 54,000 clones, about 90% of them seen just once. This specimen consisted of PBMCs, obtained roughly 660 days after intestinal transplant. Source of these receptors: a human patient who received an intestinal transplant, so some T cells may come from the graft donor.

The rearrangement uses TRBV9 and TRBJ2-2; 8 bases are shared with TRBD2. V shed 3 bases and J 2 bases; nucleotides not matched to a gene: 6. This CDR3 has 16 residues. CDR1 SGDLS and CDR2 YYNGEE come from the germline V gene. CDR3 loop: CASSAKLAANTGELFF. CDR3 DNA: TGTGCCAGCAGCGCCAAACTAGCGGCAAACACCGGGGAGCTGTTTTTT.

Only a few counts were recorded for this clone. CDR3 sequence: CASSQGQGRSPLHF. In nucleotides, the CDR3 is TGTGCCAGCAGCCAAGGACAGGGGAGGTCACCCCTCCACTTT. The chain carries TRBV14 and TRBJ1-6, with 8 bases that match TRBD1. V shed 1 base, J shed 10 bases, and the junction held 3 bases outside the gene matches. CDR3 size: 14 residues. Germline V gene lookup returns CDR1 SGHDN and CDR2 FVKESK.

The chain uses TRBV7-9 and TRBJ2-1; 7 bases map to TRBD1. This CDR3 has 16 residues. Trimming removed 8 bases from V and 4 bases from J; junction bases left unmatched: 14. Germline loops: CDR1 SEHNR, CDR2 FQNEAQ (reference sequence). The CDR3 DNA is TGTGCCAGCGACCCACTCCTAGACAGGGATTACAATGAGCAGTTCTTC. It encodes CASDPLLDRDYNEQFF.

The chain couples TRBV10-2 to TRBJ2-7, with 10 bases matching TRBD1. V gave up 7 bases and J gave up 6 bases; unmatched junction bases: 21. The germline V gene encodes CDR1 WSHSY and CDR2 SAAADI. The CDR3 runs 18 residues. The CDR3 sequence is CASTLRVDPGQGFIEQYF. The CDR3 nucleotides are TGCGCCAGCACTCTCAGAGTAGATCCGGGACAGGGGTTTATCGAGCAGTACTTC.

This clone was observed a few times. The chain couples TRBV6-1 to TRBJ1-1; 9 bases are a match to TRBD1. Germline V gives CDR1 MNHNS, CDR2 SASEGT. The CDR3 extends over 13 amino acids. With V trimmed by 6 bases and J by 7 bases, 6 bases remained unmatched. This CDR3 is CASRGDRVGEAFF. The CDR3 DNA is TGTGCCAGCAGAGGGGACAGGGTAGGTGAAGCTTTCTTT.

V is TRBV6-1 and J is TRBJ2-3, with a weak D call TRBD2 (7 bases). The germline CDR1 and CDR2 sequences are MNHNS and SASEGT. V shed 5 bases and J shed 13 bases, with 19 bases lying between them. This CDR3 is built from 13 residues. This CDR3 is CASSPKGGVVEYF. The CDR3 DNA reads TGTGCCAGCAGTCCGAAGGGGGGGGTTGTGGAGTATTTT.

The rearrangement uses TRBV19 and TRBJ2-2, with a tentative D call TRBD1 (5 bases). The V gene lost 4 bases and the J gene lost 7 bases, with 22 bases spanning the gap. Germline CDR1 is LNHDA and CDR2 is SQIVND (reference sequence). The CDR3 sequence is 17 residues long. The CDR3 bases are TGTGCCAGTAGTACGAAGTCAGGGCTGTGGGTGATCGGGGAGCTGTTTTTT. It codes for CASSTKSGLWVIGELFF.

CDR3 nucleotide sequence: TGTGCCAGTAGCCGGTTAGAGCCCAATGAGCAGTTCTTC. It yields the protein CASSRLEPNEQFF. The J gene is TRBJ2-1, the V gene TRBV19; D uncertain. Germline V gives CDR1 LNHDA, CDR2 SQIVND (reference sequence). The CDR3 has 13 amino acids. Trimming stripped 6 bases from V and 6 bases from J, with 12 bases between. The variable domain in full, with the rest retrieved from reference TRBV19 and TRBJ2-1, is DGGITQSPKYLFRKEGQNVTLSCEQNLNHDAMYWYRQDPGQGLRLIYYSQIVNDFQKGDIAEGYSVSREKKESFPLTVTSAQKNPTAFYLCASSRLEPNEQFFGPGTRLTVL.

The gene calls are TRBV2 and TRBJ2-7, with D possibly TRBD2 on 6 matching bases. The V and J ends lost 6 bases and 0 bases respectively, with 12 bases between them. The CDR3 loop spans 14 amino acids. Germline V CDR1 and CDR2: SNHLY, FYNNEI. CDR3 region: CASRAGLPSYEQYF. The CDR3 nucleotides read TGTGCCAGCAGGGCGGGACTCCCCTCCTACGAGCAGTACTTC.

The chain links TRBV5-1 to TRBJ1-2; D may be TRBD1 (6 bases). The ends were cut back, 4 bases at V and 7 bases at J, with 26 bases in the middle. Germline V gene data show CDR1 as SGHRS and CDR2 as YFSETQ. The CDR3 has 17 amino acids. In nucleotides, the CDR3 is TGCGCCAGCAGCCCATACTACTTAACAGGGCAAGGTGCTGGCTACACCTTC. As protein: CASSPYYLTGQGAGYTF. Together with reference TRBV5-1 and TRBJ1-2, the CDR3 gives the full variable domain: KAGVTQTPRYLIKTRGQQVTLSCSPISGHRSVSWYQQTPGQGLQFLFEYFSETQRNKGNFPGRFSGRQFSNSRSEMNVSTLELGDSALYLCASSPYYLTGQGAGYTFGSGTRLTVV.

The rearrangement uses TRBV10-3 and TRBJ1-1; D gene unclear. Between the trimmed V and J ends, which lost 2 bases and 0 bases, there was a span of 13 bases. CDR3 length: 16 amino acids. The germline V gene encodes CDR1 ENHRY and CDR2 SYGVKD. In nucleotides, the CDR3 is TGTGCCATCAGTGAGAGCGAGGGAAGCATGAACACTGAAGCTTTCTTT. Its protein product is CAISESEGSMNTEAFF.

V usage is TRBV18 and J usage is TRBJ2-7, with D hard to call. The V and J ends lost 6 bases and 5 bases respectively, with 20 bases between them. Germline V gene lookup returns CDR1 KGHSH and CDR2 LQKENI. The CDR3 is 15 residues long. CDR3 bases: TGTGCCAGCTCCCCGCCAGACACTCCAAGCGACGAGCAGTACTTC. This encodes CASSPPDTPSDEQYF. Together with reference TRBV18 and TRBJ2-7, the CDR3 gives the full variable domain: NAGVMQNPRHLVRRRGQEARLRCSPMKGHSHVYWYRQLPEEGLKFMVYLQKENIIDESGMPKERFSAEFPKEGPSILRIQQVVRGDSAAYFCASSPPDTPSDEQYFGPGTRLTVT.

The chain uses TRBV4-1 and TRBJ2-1; no clear D gene. The CDR3 is 13 residues long. V lost 1 base and J lost 10, with 11 bases in between. CDR1 and CDR2 from the germline V gene are MGHRA and YSYEKL. The CDR3 is CASSQVSSPEQFF. The CDR3, as DNA: TGCGCCAGCAGCCAAGTGAGCAGTCCAGAGCAGTTCTTC.

V and J are TRBV5-6 and TRBJ2-5, with 7 nucleotides matching TRBD2. The J segment lost 5 bases and the V segment lost 6 bases, leaving 10 bases of the junction unmatched. Germline V gives CDR1 SGHDT, CDR2 YYEEEE. The CDR3 has 14 amino acids. CDR3 nucleotide sequence: TGTGCCAGCACCGGGAGGTGGGCAGCCGAGACCCAGTACTTC. It yields the protein CASTGRWAAETQYF.

There are a few counts of this clone. The CDR3: CASRGETEAFF. CDR3 coding DNA: TGCGCCAGCAGGGGAGAGACTGAAGCTTTCTTT. This rearrangement joins TRBV5-1 to TRBJ1-1; D call uncertain. V lost 5 bases and J 5 bases, leaving 7 bases between the germline ends. Germline V gene data show CDR1 as SGHRS and CDR2 as YFSETQ. The CDR3 loop spans 11 amino acids.

J is TRBJ2-5 and V is TRBV11-3; D uncertain. V was pared by 5 bases and J by 9 bases, with 13 bases between. Per the germline V gene, CDR1 is SGHNT and CDR2 is YENEEA. The CDR3 loop spans 12 amino acids. This chain's CDR3 is CASSPTGRAQYF. The DNA of the CDR3 is TGTGCCAGCAGCCCAACGGGCCGAGCCCAGTACTTC.

The chain is built from TRBV29-1 and TRBJ2-6; the match to TRBD1 covers 8 bases. This CDR3 contains 16 residues. Germline V CDR1 and CDR2: SQVTM, ANQGSEA. Losses at the gene ends were 3 bases for V and 0 bases for J; bases not matched to a gene: 4. The CDR3 sequence: CSVEDRAFSGANVLTF. The CDR3 coding sequence is TGCAGCGTTGAGGACAGGGCCTTCTCTGGGGCCAACGTCCTGACTTTC.

This chain links TRBV7-9 with TRBJ1-2; TRBD1 might be the D (6 bases). Germline V CDR1 and CDR2: SEHNR, FQNEAQ (reference sequence). Trimming left V 5 bases short and J 3 bases short, with 10 bases between. This CDR3 region has 13 residues. The CDR3 sequence: CASSPAGDYGYTF. CDR3 bases: TGTGCCAGCAGCCCGGCAGGGGACTATGGCTACACCTTC.

CDR3 loop: CATSRDTGPYEQYF. The CDR3 region has the DNA TGTGCCACCAGCAGAGACACGGGGCCCTACGAGCAGTACTTC. V usage is TRBV15 and J usage is TRBJ2-7, with D possibly being TRBD1 or TRBD2 (5 bases each). The CDR3 is 14 amino acids. Trimming stripped 0 bases from V and 2 bases from J, with 8 bases between. The germline gives CDR1 LNHNV, CDR2 YYDKDF (reference sequence). The entire variable domain, with the rest obtained from reference TRBV15 and TRBJ2-7, is as follows: DAMVIQNPRYQVTQFGKPVTLSCSQTLNHNVMYWYQQKSSQAPKLLFHYYDKDFNNEADTPDNFQSRRPNTSFCFLDIRSPGLGDTAMYLCATSRDTGPYEQYFGPGTRLTVT.

The V gene is TRBV7-9, the J gene TRBJ2-3, with D unresolved. The CDR3 consists of 12 residues. V lost 4 bases and J 6 bases, leaving 8 bases between the germline ends. Germline CDR1 SEHNR, CDR2 FQNEAQ (reference sequence). The CDR3 loop reads CASSSRVDTQYF. The DNA of the CDR3 is TGTGCCAGCAGCTCCCGCGTGGATACGCAGTATTTT.

The chain joins TRBV6-5 to TRBJ2-4, with D perhaps given as TRBD1 or TRBD2 (6 bases each). Trimming removed 6 bases at V and 5 bases at J, with 14 bases between. From germline, CDR1 is MNHEY and CDR2 SVGAGI. This CDR3 contains 14 residues. The CDR3 here is CASRRPGAENIQYF. The CDR3 DNA sequence: TGTGCCAGCAGGAGGCCGGGGGCGGAAAACATTCAGTACTTC.

This clone was found a few times. The chain recombines TRBV6-6 with TRBJ2-3; D possibly corresponds to TRBD1 (5 bases). This CDR3 is built from 15 residues. V dropped 7 bases and J dropped 8 bases, with 22 bases sitting between them. In germline, CDR1 is MNHNY, CDR2 SVGAGI (reference sequence). The CDR3 DNA reads as TGTGCCAGCAACCCCGACAGCCTGCGCGTCTCTACGCAGTATTTT. Its translation is CASNPDSLRVSTQYF.

The genes are TRBV9 and TRBJ2-3; 9 bases are a match to TRBD2. Losses at the gene ends were 3 bases for V and 2 bases for J; bases not matched to a gene: 10. The germline V gene encodes CDR1 SGDLS and CDR2 YYNGEE. This CDR3 region has 17 residues. For the CDR3, the DNA is TGTGCCAGCAGCGCCCCCGTGGCGGGGGGGGCCACAGATACGCAGTATTTT. Translating gives CASSAPVAGGATDTQYF.

This clone was picked up a small number of times. The chain uses TRBV10-3 and TRBJ1-1, with D perhaps matching TRBD1 (6 bases). The CDR3 length is 15 residues. The germline V and J ends were trimmed by 3 bases and 0 bases, with 11 bases remaining between them. Germline lookup yields CDR1 ENHRY and CDR2 SYGVKD. The CDR3 loop reads CAISDRTAMNTEAFF. The CDR3 DNA is TGTGCCATCAGTGACAGGACAGCGATGAACACTGAAGCTTTCTTT.

The chain combines TRBV5-1 with TRBJ2-4; 8 bases are shared with TRBD2. The CDR3 sequence is 16 residues long. The J segment lost 3 bases and the V segment lost 0 bases, leaving 5 bases of the junction unmatched. The germline V gene has CDR1 SGHRS and CDR2 YFSETQ. CDR3 nucleotides: TGCGCCAGCAGCTTGGACCCCAGCGGGGGCAAAAACATTCAGTACTTC. The encoded protein is CASSLDPSGGKNIQYF.

This clone was observed once. The V gene is TRBV12-5, the J gene TRBJ2-2; D not resolved. The germline CDR1 and CDR2 sequences are LGHNT and FRNRAP. This CDR3 has 12 residues. V was cut by 6 bases and J by 2 bases, with 4 bases left in between. The CDR3 reads CASGQNTGELFF. The CDR3 DNA follows: TGTGCTAGTGGCCAAAACACCGGGGAGCTGTTTTTT.

The chain joins TRBV5-1 to TRBJ1-1, with D unresolved. The V end lost 5 bases, the J end lost 8 bases, and 10 bases lay between the germline ends. The CDR3 has 11 residues. Germline assignment: CDR1 SGHRS and CDR2 YFSETQ. CDR3 region: CASRIGMEAFF. The CDR3 bases are TGCGCCAGCAGAATCGGGATGGAAGCTTTCTTT.

This rearrangement joins TRBV4-2 to TRBJ2-3; D could derive from TRBD1 or TRBD2 (5 bases each). Germline CDR1 is LGHNA and CDR2 is YNFKEQ. The CDR3 covers 16 residues. V was shortened by 9 bases and J by 2 bases, with 21 bases between the two germline ends. The CDR3 DNA reads as TGTGCCAGTGGGGGTCGGTTAGGAGCGGCCACAGATACGCAGTATTTT. Protein product: CASGGRLGAATDTQYF.

The rearrangement joins TRBV4-1 to TRBJ1-3, with D possibly matching TRBD1 (5 bases). Germline V lookup: CDR1 MGHRA, CDR2 YSYEKL. This CDR3 contains 16 residues. V was cut by 0 bases and J by 0 bases, with 9 bases left in between. As DNA, the CDR3 is TGCGCCAGCAGCCAAGAAGCAGGGAACTCTGGAAACACCATATATTTT. The encoded protein is CASSQEAGNSGNTIYF.